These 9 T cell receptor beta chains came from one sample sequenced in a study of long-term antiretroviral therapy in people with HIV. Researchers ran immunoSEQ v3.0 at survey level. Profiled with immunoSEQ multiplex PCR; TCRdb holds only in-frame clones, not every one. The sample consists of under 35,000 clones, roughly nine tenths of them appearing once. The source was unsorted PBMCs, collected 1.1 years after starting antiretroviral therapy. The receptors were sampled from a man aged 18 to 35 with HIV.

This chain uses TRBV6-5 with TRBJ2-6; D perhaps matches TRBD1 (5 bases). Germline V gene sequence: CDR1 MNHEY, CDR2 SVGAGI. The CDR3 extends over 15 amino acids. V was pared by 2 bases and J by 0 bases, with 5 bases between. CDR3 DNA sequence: TGTGCCAGCAGTTACAGGGGCTCTGGGGCCAACGTCCTGACTTTC. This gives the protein CASSYRGSGANVLTF.

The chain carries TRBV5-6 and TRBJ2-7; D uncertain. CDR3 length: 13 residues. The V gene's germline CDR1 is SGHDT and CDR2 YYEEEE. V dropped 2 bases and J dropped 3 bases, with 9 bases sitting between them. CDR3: CASSLYKVYEQYF. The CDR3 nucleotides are TGTGCCAGCAGCTTATATAAGGTCTACGAGCAGTACTTC.

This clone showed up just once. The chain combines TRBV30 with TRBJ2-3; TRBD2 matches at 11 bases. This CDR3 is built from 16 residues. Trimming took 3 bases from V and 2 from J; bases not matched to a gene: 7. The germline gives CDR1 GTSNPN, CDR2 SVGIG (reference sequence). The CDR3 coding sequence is TGTGCCTGGAGATCCGGGACTAGCGGATTCACAGATACGCAGTATTTT. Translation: CAWRSGTSGFTDTQYF.

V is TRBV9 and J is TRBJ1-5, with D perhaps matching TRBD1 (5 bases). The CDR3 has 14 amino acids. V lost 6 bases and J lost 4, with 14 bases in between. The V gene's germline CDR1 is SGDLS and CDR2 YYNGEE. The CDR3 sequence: CASNKGRSNQPQHF. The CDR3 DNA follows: TGTGCCAGCAATAAGGGGAGGTCAAATCAGCCCCAGCATTTT.

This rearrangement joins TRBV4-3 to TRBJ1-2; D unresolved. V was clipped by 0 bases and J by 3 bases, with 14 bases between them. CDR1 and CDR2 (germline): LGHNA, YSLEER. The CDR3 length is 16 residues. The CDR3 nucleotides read TGCGCCAGCAGCCAAGAAATTCCCGGACCCGACTATGGCTACACCTTC. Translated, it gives CASSQEIPGPDYGYTF.

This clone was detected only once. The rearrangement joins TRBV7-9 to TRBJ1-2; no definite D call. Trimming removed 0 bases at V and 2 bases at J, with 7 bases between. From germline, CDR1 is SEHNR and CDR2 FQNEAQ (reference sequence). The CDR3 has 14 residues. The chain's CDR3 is CASSLALANYGYTF. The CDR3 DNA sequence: TGTGCCAGCAGCTTAGCGCTGGCGAACTATGGCTACACCTTC.

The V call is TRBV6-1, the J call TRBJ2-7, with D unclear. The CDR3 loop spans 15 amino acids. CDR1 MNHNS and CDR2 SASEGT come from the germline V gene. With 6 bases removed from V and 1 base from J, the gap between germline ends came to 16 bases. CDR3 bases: TGTGCCAGCAGGGCGGTCGGGTGGGTTTCCTACGAGCAGTACTTC. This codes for CASRAVGWVSYEQYF.

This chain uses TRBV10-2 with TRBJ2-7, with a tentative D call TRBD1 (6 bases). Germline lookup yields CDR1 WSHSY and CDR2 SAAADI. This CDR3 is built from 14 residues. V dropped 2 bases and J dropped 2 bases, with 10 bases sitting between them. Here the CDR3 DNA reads TGCGCCAGCAGTGAGCACAGGGAGACCTACGAGCAGTACTTC. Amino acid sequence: CASSEHRETYEQYF.

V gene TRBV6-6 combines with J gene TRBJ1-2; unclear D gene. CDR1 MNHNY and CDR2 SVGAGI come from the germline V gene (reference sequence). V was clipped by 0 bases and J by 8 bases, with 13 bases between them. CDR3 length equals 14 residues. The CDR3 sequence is CASSYSTTWQGYTF. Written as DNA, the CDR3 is TGTGCCAGCAGTTACTCGACGACGTGGCAAGGCTACACCTTC.